The clone carrying this T cell receptor delta chain has just a few counts. At one boundary the junction diverges from the germline segment, which might be a read error. The identical CDR3 is also encoded by other nucleotide sequences in the sample. The data belong to a study of gamma-delta T cells after stem cell transplantation. TCRdb reapplied CATT to the RT-PCR reads. This sample has 2,500 or so delta-chain clones; around 20% occur once, and the top ten carry approximately 8.9%. CDR3 length: 23 residues. Germline V lookup: CDR1 TSWWSYY, CDR2 QGS. This TCR was recovered from a human donor. It is not recorded whose cells these are; they may come from a transplant donor. The chain recombines TRDV1 with TRDJ2, with 7 bases lining up with TRDD3. Input material: gamma-delta T cells. The CDR3 coding sequence is TGCGCTCTTGGGGAATCCCCTGAAACTAATAGGGTGGGGGACCCGTCTTTGACAGCACAACTCTTCTTT. This sequence encodes CALGESPETNRVGDPSLTAQLFF.